This entry lists 23 T cell receptor beta chains sequenced from one sample in a study of T cells after yellow fever vaccination. TCRdb processed the 5' RACE reads anew with MiXCR; each CDR3 protein has one entry. The table records 340,000 or so distinct CDR3 sequences, under 15% of them present only once. Here the sequenced sample was CD4+ T cells sorted from PBMCs, taken 15 days after the yellow fever booster vaccination. The origin of the receptors is a man between 18 and 29 years old who received the YFV17D yellow fever vaccine.

V is TRBV2 and J is TRBJ2-3; D is perhaps TRBD1 (6 bases). CDR3 size: 12 residues. CDR1 is SNHLY and CDR2 is FYNNEI in the germline V gene. With 11 bases removed from V and 3 bases from J, the gap between germline ends came to 12 bases. The CDR3 DNA reads as TGTGCCTACAGGGATGAGACAGATACGCAGTATTTT. It is translated as CAYRDETDTQYF.

Here the CDR3 DNA reads TGTGCCAGCAGCCCCACAGCCGGGACAGGGACCGAGAATGAGCAGTTCTTC. As protein: CASSPTAGTGTENEQFF. The chain joins TRBV7-9 to TRBJ2-1; 9 nucleotides agree with TRBD1. This CDR3 region has 17 residues. The germline gives CDR1 SEHNR, CDR2 FQNEAQ (reference sequence). The V gene end was trimmed by 5 bases and the J gene end by 7 bases; junction bases not matched to a gene: 15.

The chain has TRBV7-9 and TRBJ1-3; no reliable D call. The CDR3 covers 15 residues. Germline assignment: CDR1 SEHNR and CDR2 FQNEAQ (reference sequence). Trimming pared 5 bases from V and 0 bases from J, leaving 11 bases between. CDR3 nucleotide sequence: TGTGCCAGCAGCGTGGTTAGGAGCTCTGGAAACACCATATATTTT. Encoded protein: CASSVVRSSGNTIYF.

This clonotype has more than one count but fewer than ten. The V call is TRBV6-2 or TRBV6-3, the J call TRBJ2-7; D might be TRBD2 (6 bases). CDR1 and CDR2 (germline): MNHEY, SVGEGT. V lost 4 bases to trimming and J lost 3 bases, with 7 bases between them. CDR3 length equals 12 residues. CDR3 protein: CASSSGVYEQYF. The CDR3 DNA follows: TGTGCCAGCAGTTCGGGGGTCTACGAGCAGTACTTC.

V is TRBV27 and J is TRBJ1-1; the D gene is possibly TRBD1 (5 bases). V was pared by 5 bases and J by 5 bases, with 12 bases between. The length of the CDR3 is 13 residues. CDR1 is MNHEY and CDR2 is SMNVEV in the germline V gene (reference sequence). The DNA for the CDR3 is TGTGCCAGCAGTACAGCAGGGTATACTGAAGCTTTCTTT. Encoded protein: CASSTAGYTEAFF.

This clonotype appeared a few times. The V call is TRBV6-4, the J call TRBJ2-6, with D perhaps matching TRBD2 (6 bases). V shed 3 bases and J shed 3 bases, with 9 bases lying between them. In germline, CDR1 is MRHNA, CDR2 SNTAGT. The CDR3 is made up of 15 amino acids. CDR3 sequence (DNA): TGTGCCAGCAGTGAGGAGGGCTTTGGGGCCAACGTCCTGACTTTC. Its protein product is CASSEEGFGANVLTF.

This clonotype was seen only a few times. This chain uses TRBV7-9 with TRBJ2-2; TRBD1 matches 8 bases. V shed 5 bases and J 0 bases; nucleotides not matched to a gene: 5. This CDR3 has 16 amino acids. The germline gives CDR1 SEHNR, CDR2 FQNEAQ (reference sequence). CDR3 coding DNA: TGTGCCAGCAGCCGACAGGGGCCCCCGAACACCGGGGAGCTGTTTTTT. Its translation is CASSRQGPPNTGELFF.

This sequence joins TRBV12-5 and TRBJ2-2; 7 bases are a match to TRBD2. CDR3 size: 14 residues. The V gene's germline CDR1 is LGHNT and CDR2 FRNRAP. The V segment lost 5 bases and the J segment 4 bases; nucleotides outside the gene matches: 4. The CDR3 sequence is CASGAGVGTGELFF. CDR3 sequence (DNA): TGTGCTAGTGGTGCGGGGGTTGGCACCGGGGAGCTGTTTTTT.

The V and J genes are TRBV7-3 and TRBJ1-1, with D unresolved. Trimming shortened V by 8 bases and J by 3 bases, and 22 bases separated the two germline ends. Germline loops: CDR1 SGHTA, CDR2 FQGTGA. The CDR3 has 16 amino acids. The CDR3 DNA is TGTGCCAGCGGGGATTCTCTATCTGCGAGGGACACTGAAGCTTTCTTT. Amino acids: CASGDSLSARDTEAFF.

This clonotype has a handful of counts. This chain joins TRBV19 and TRBJ2-4, with 7 positions matching TRBD2. Germline values: CDR1 LNHDA, CDR2 SQIVND (reference sequence). V shed 7 bases and J 2 bases; nucleotides not matched to a gene: 5. This CDR3 contains 14 residues. DNA of the CDR3: TGTGCCAGTAAGGGAGGGGATACCAAAAACATTCAGTACTTC. Protein sequence: CASKGGDTKNIQYF.

The chain couples TRBV2 to TRBJ1-3; D ambiguous. The CDR3 is made up of 14 amino acids. The ends were cut back, 6 bases at V and 0 bases at J, with 9 bases in the middle. Per the germline V gene, CDR1 is SNHLY and CDR2 is FYNNEI. The CDR3: CASRLDGSGNTIYF. CDR3 DNA sequence: TGTGCCAGCAGACTGGACGGCTCTGGAAACACCATATATTTT.

The chain links TRBV23-1 to TRBJ2-7, with TRBD2 as a possible D gene (5 bases). TRBV23-1 belongs to the ORF category, with a function that is uncertain. The CDR3 loop spans 11 amino acids. V was pared by 5 bases and J by 13 bases, with 15 bases between. For the CDR3, the DNA is TGCGCCAGCAGTGGACGAGAGGGTGCTTACTTC. Translating it yields CASSGREGAYF.

This clonotype has just a few counts. J is TRBJ2-1 and V is TRBV5-1; 13 bases map to TRBD2. The CDR3 loop spans 15 amino acids. Germline lookup yields CDR1 SGHRS and CDR2 YFSETQ. The ends lost 3 bases at V and 12 bases at J; junction bases unmatched: 9. The CDR3 sequence: CASSSGLAGPRGQFF. Here the CDR3 DNA reads TGCGCCAGCAGCTCGGGACTAGCGGGGCCCCGGGGGCAGTTCTTC. The variable domain in full, with the rest retrieved from reference TRBV5-1 and TRBJ2-1, is KAGVTQTPRYLIKTRGQQVTLSCSPISGHRSVSWYQQTPGQGLQFLFEYFSETQRNKGNFPGRFSGRQFSNSRSEMNVSTLELGDSALYLCASSSGLAGPRGQFFGPGTRLTVL.

The chain couples TRBV13 to TRBJ2-7, with unresolved D. The CDR3 runs 14 residues. CDR1 and CDR2 (germline): PRHDT, FYEKMQ (reference sequence). Trimming removed 2 bases at V and 2 bases at J, with 10 bases between. The DNA for the CDR3 is TGTGCCAGCAGCTTACGAAAAACCGCCTACGAGCAGTACGTC. Translating gives CASSLRKTAYEQYV.

This clonotype was recorded a few times. The chain carries TRBV12-3 or TRBV12-4 and TRBJ2-5, with 8 bases that match TRBD2. V was clipped by 3 bases and J by 1 base; unmatched bases: 7. The CDR3 extends over 16 amino acids. CDR3 DNA: TGTGCCAGCAGTTTCGGGCGGGGGGCCGTCCAAGAGACCCAGTACTTC. Encoded protein: CASSFGRGAVQETQYF.

The DNA for the CDR3 is TGCAGCGTTGCCAGCACAGATACGCAGTATTTT. Translation: CSVASTDTQYF. The V and J genes are TRBV29-1 and TRBJ2-3; D not resolved. This CDR3 is built from 11 residues. CDR1 is SQVTM and CDR2 is ANQGSEA in the germline V gene. The V end lost 4 bases, the J end lost 0 bases, and 2 bases lay between the germline ends.

J is TRBJ1-5 and V is TRBV4-2; D remains ambiguous. The germline V gene encodes CDR1 LGHNA and CDR2 YNFKEQ. V was cut by 2 bases and J by 0 bases, with 8 bases left in between. This CDR3 is built from 15 residues. As DNA, the CDR3 is TGTGCCAGCAGCCAATTCGCCAGTAGCAATCAGCCCCAGCATTTT. Residues: CASSQFASSNQPQHF.

The chain couples TRBV7-3 to TRBJ2-1; D is unclear. Germline V gene lookup returns CDR1 SGHTA and CDR2 FQGTGA. The CDR3 is 12 residues long. V was shortened by 3 bases and J by 8 bases, with 8 bases between the two germline ends. CDR3 nucleotides: TGTGCCAGCAGCTTTCCGCAGGATGAGCAGTTCTTC. It codes for CASSFPQDEQFF. Using reference TRBV7-3 and TRBJ2-1 for the parts outside the CDR3, the full variable domain is GAGVSQTPSNKVTEKGKYVELRCDPISGHTALYWYRQSLGQGPEFLIYFQGTGAADDSGLPNDRFFAVRPEGSVSTLKIQRTERGDSAVYLCASSFPQDEQFFGPGTRLTVL.

This clonotype has more than one count but fewer than ten. V gene TRBV20-1 combines with J gene TRBJ1-4; 7 nucleotides align to TRBD1. J was trimmed by 7 bases and V by 3 bases; bases with no gene match: 17. The CDR3 has 17 residues. CDR1 and CDR2 from the germline V gene are DFQATT and SNEGSKA (reference sequence). CDR3: CSASTFKSGGSREKLFF. The CDR3 DNA is TGCAGTGCTAGTACCTTTAAGTCAGGGGGATCCCGTGAAAAACTGTTTTTT.

The rearrangement joins TRBV18 to TRBJ1-2, with 7 bases that match TRBD1. The V and J ends lost 3 bases and 5 bases, in that order; junction bases with no gene match: 3. CDR1 and CDR2 from the germline V gene are KGHSH and LQKENI. This CDR3 has 13 residues. For the CDR3, the DNA is TGTGCCAGCTCACCGTACAGGGGATATGGCTACACCTTC. Protein sequence: CASSPYRGYGYTF.

The genes are TRBV12-3 or TRBV12-4 and TRBJ1-1; TRBD1 agrees at 7 bases. CDR3 length: 16 residues. V was clipped by 3 bases and J by 2 bases; unmatched bases: 9. The CDR3 nucleotides are TGTGCCAGCAGTTTCCCCGGGACAGCTCTAAACACTGAAGCTTTCTTT. Translated: CASSFPGTALNTEAFF.

This clonotype was seen many times. The chain is built from TRBV10-3 and TRBJ2-7, with 7 bases matching TRBD1. The germline CDR1 and CDR2 sequences are ENHRY and SYGVKD. This CDR3 has 13 residues. V shed 5 bases, J shed 6 bases, and the junction held 7 bases outside the gene matches. The CDR3 is CAISPGQKIEQYF. The CDR3 region has the DNA TGTGCCATCAGTCCGGGACAGAAAATCGAGCAGTACTTC.

This clonotype was found many times. This rearrangement joins TRBV14 to TRBJ2-2; 9 nucleotides align to TRBD2. Germline loops: CDR1 SGHDN, CDR2 FVKESK. The V gene end was trimmed by 2 bases and the J gene end by 5 bases; junction bases not matched to a gene: 12. The CDR3 runs 18 residues. This CDR3 is CASSQTRGGLSRTGELFF. CDR3 DNA: TGTGCCAGCAGCCAAACGCGGGGGGGCCTGAGTAGGACCGGGGAGCTGTTTTTT.